The sequence of this TCR beta chain was determined in a study of T cell responses to AZD1222 COVID-19 vaccine. Using immunoSEQ multiplex PCR, the repertoire was profiled, and TCRdb retains in-frame clones only, with some absent. There are around 100,000 clones in the sample; roughly 90% occur only once, and 1.2% lies in the top ten. The CDR3 covers 13 residues. In germline, CDR1 is SGHAT, CDR2 FQNNGV. V was cut by 3 bases and J by 11 bases, with 15 bases left in between. This receptor was taken from an adult in good health. This chain connects TRBV11-2 to TRBJ2-3; D possibly corresponds to TRBD1 (5 bases). This sample comprised peripheral blood, obtained on day 0 of AZD1222 vaccination. CDR3 sequence (DNA): TGTGCCAGCAGCTTCATAGGGGCGCCGAGGCAGTATTTT. Amino acids: CASSFIGAPRQYF.